The next 2 T cell receptor beta chains were all read from a single sample in a study of T cell repertoires in cytomegalovirus infection. Antigen specificity for these receptors is unknown. TCRdb analysed the reads with MiXCR anew, one entry per CDR3 protein. The repertoire holds roughly 990,000 distinct CDR3 sequences, with about a third as singletons. The sample here was cultured CD8+ T cells from PBMCs, taken from culture after CMV antigen stimulation. Receptor source: a human donor in good health (CMV status not recorded). Some clones in this sample may be carry-over from other donors' samples.

The CDR3, as DNA: TGTGCCAGCAGTTTAGGTCCCAGATGGGGTGAAAAACTGTTTTTT. It translates to CASSLGPRWGEKLFF. This sequence joins TRBV27 and TRBJ1-4, with D hard to call. V dropped 2 bases and J dropped 7 bases, with 14 bases sitting between them. The germline CDR1 and CDR2 sequences are MNHEY and SMNVEV (reference sequence). The CDR3 is made up of 15 amino acids.

The sample holds a few counts of this clonotype. The rearrangement links TRBV6-2 or TRBV6-3 to TRBJ2-7; possibly TRBD1 for D (6 bases). The V end was cut by 1 base, the J end by 6 bases, with 10 bases between. CDR3 length: 13 amino acids. The V gene's germline CDR1 is MNHEY and CDR2 SVGEGT. CDR3 DNA sequence: TGTGCCAGCAGTTACTACACAGGGACCGAGCAGTACTTC. Translation gives CASSYYTGTEQYF.